Sequencing of this T cell receptor (beta chain) was carried out in a study of cytomegalovirus exposure and HLA in healthy donors. Across the whole study: Previous work identified roughly 120 million unique TCR beta sequences from roughly 180 million T cells.

PCR involved 60 Vbeta and 13 Jbeta primers. Some clones are missing from TCRdb's copy, which holds only in-frame ones; the method was immunoSEQ multiplex PCR. The repertoire holds 170,000 or so clones, roughly 77% seen once, with 1% in the top ten. Study results and limitations: A later look showed TCR association rates differing by HLA locus, highest for DRB1 and lowest for HLA-C. The HLA-A and HLA-B alleles of most subjects were reportedly predicted accurately from TCR beta sequences. There were several of the most significant clusters that appeared linked to common viral pathogens in a later analysis.

Trimming left V 0 bases short and J 3 bases short, with 17 bases between. Germline CDR1 LGHNA, CDR2 YSLEER. The CDR3 contains 17 residues. On this clone itself: Its antigen is still unknown.

The source is a woman aged 50 to 60 in good health and CMV-seropositive. This chain joins TRBV4-3 and TRBJ1-1; weak D call: TRBD1 (6 bases). Sequenced input: PBMCs. This chain's CDR3 is CASSQDKGDKVYTEAFF. The CDR3 bases are TGCGCCAGCAGCCAAGATAAGGGGGACAAGGTTTACACTGAAGCTTTCTTT.